Following are 9 T cell receptor beta chains from one sample sequenced in a study of CD8 T cells in Susac syndrome. cDNA came from around 0.54 to 1 ug RNA primed by random hexamers. TCRdb fed the immunoSEQ multiplex PCR reads into MiXCR, producing one record per CDR3 protein. The repertoire holds hundreds of thousands of distinct CDR3 sequences, with 95% as singletons. The sequenced sample consisted of CD4+ T cells from PBMCs. The receptors derive from a human donor with multiple sclerosis.

The genes are TRBV20-1 and TRBJ2-7; TRBD2 aligns across 10 bases. The J segment lost 0 bases and the V segment lost 1 base, leaving 9 bases of the junction unmatched. CDR1 DFQATT and CDR2 SNEGSKA come from the germline V gene (reference sequence). This CDR3 has 17 residues. The CDR3 DNA reads TGCAGTGCTAGAGCACTTAGCGGGGGGCAAAGCTCCTACGAGCAGTACTTC. This codes for CSARALSGGQSSYEQYF.

This clonotype was recorded once. The chain carries TRBV2 and TRBJ1-3; D gene uncertain. In germline, CDR1 is SNHLY, CDR2 FYNNEI. With 3 bases removed from V and 2 bases from J, the gap between germline ends came to 14 bases. The CDR3 spans 16 residues. CDR3 DNA: TGTGCCAGCAGTGACCGTACATCGCGAACTGGAAACACCATATATTTT. Translating it yields CASSDRTSRTGNTIYF.

The gene calls are TRBV9 and TRBJ2-3; D ambiguous. Per germline, CDR1 SGDLS and CDR2 YYNGEE. CDR3 length: 16 residues. Trimming left V 0 bases short and J 3 bases short, with 14 bases between. In DNA form, the CDR3 reads TGTGCCAGCAGCGTAGCTTTGGCCTACCCAACAGATACGCAGTATTTT. This sequence encodes CASSVALAYPTDTQYF.

The CDR3 here is CASSFLAGGRDTQYF. The CDR3 region has the DNA TGCGCCAGCAGCTTCTTAGCAGGAGGCAGGGATACGCAGTATTTT. The V and J genes are TRBV5-1 and TRBJ2-3; TRBD2 might be the D (5 bases). Germline CDR1 is SGHRS and CDR2 is YFSETQ. This CDR3 has 15 amino acids. V lost 2 bases to trimming and J lost 6 bases, with 16 bases between them.

The J gene is TRBJ1-4, the V gene TRBV30; tentatively, D is TRBD1 (5 bases). Deletions cut 8 bases from V and 1 base from J, with 17 bases between. The CDR3 consists of 15 residues. Germline V gives CDR1 GTSNPN, CDR2 SVGIG (reference sequence). This CDR3 is CATNRDHETNEKLFF. Here the CDR3 DNA reads TGTGCCACGAACCGGGACCACGAAACTAATGAAAAACTGTTTTTT.

This rearrangement joins TRBV30 to TRBJ2-7; D uncertain. The germline V gene encodes CDR1 GTSNPN and CDR2 SVGIG (reference sequence). Trimming removed 2 bases at V and 3 bases at J, with 11 bases between. This CDR3 spans 13 amino acids. CDR3 sequence: CAWSSTLIYEQYF. Here the CDR3 DNA reads TGTGCCTGGAGTTCGACTTTAATCTACGAGCAGTACTTC.

V and J are TRBV2 and TRBJ2-1; a weak D match, TRBD2 (6 bases). Germline CDR1 SNHLY, CDR2 FYNNEI. V dropped 4 bases and J dropped 10 bases, with 14 bases sitting between them. The CDR3 contains 13 residues. CDR3 loop: CASSARDLAEQFF. As DNA, the CDR3 is TGTGCCAGCAGTGCGCGGGACTTAGCCGAGCAGTTCTTC.

This chain uses TRBV20-1 with TRBJ2-1; weak D call: TRBD2 (6 bases). With 1 base removed from V and 6 bases from J, the gap between germline ends came to 22 bases. Looked up from germline, CDR1 is DFQATT and CDR2 is SNEGSKA (reference sequence). This CDR3 comprises 17 residues. The CDR3 DNA sequence: TGCAGTGCTAGAGTAAGAAACTTAGTCGGGGGTTTCAATGAGCAGTTCTTC. As protein: CSARVRNLVGGFNEQFF.

This chain links TRBV24-1 with TRBJ1-5; unclear D gene. The CDR3 contains 14 residues. Trimming shortened V by 2 bases and J by 4 bases, and 8 bases separated the two germline ends. Germline lookup yields CDR1 KGHDR and CDR2 SFDVKD. The CDR3 bases are TGTGCCACCAGTGATTCCGGGGTTAATCAGCCCCAGCATTTT. This translates into CATSDSGVNQPQHF.